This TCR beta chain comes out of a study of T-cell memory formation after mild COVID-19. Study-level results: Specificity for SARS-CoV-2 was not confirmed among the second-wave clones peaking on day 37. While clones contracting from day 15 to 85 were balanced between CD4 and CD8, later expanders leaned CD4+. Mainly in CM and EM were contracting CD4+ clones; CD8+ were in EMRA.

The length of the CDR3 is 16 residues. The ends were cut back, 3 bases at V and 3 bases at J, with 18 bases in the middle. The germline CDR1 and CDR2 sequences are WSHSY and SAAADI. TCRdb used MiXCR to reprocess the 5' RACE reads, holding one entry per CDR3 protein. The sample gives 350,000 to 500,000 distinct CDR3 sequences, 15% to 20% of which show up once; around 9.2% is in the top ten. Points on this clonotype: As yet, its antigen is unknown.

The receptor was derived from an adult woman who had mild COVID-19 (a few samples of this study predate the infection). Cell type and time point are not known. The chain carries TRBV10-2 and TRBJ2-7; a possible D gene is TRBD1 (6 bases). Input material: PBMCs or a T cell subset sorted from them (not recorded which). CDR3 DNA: TGCGCCAGCAGTGAACGCTGGACAGCGAATTTCTACGAGCAGTACTTC. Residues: CASSERWTANFYEQYF.